This TCR beta chain emerged from a study of blood T cell repertoires in COVID-19. Looking at the study overall: Researchers got acute and convalescent COVID-19 samples from the United States, Italy and Spain. The cDNA or gDNA used as material had been derived from T cells, B-cell-depleted T cells, or PBMCs.

Germline CDR1 is MRHNA and CDR2 is SNTAGT. The CDR3 is made up of 15 amino acids. In the authors' workflow: Reference gene primer amplification in the assay estimated nucleated cell counts. TCRdb's copy holds only in-frame clones and misses some; the assay was immunoSEQ multiplex PCR. V and J calls and clone size are as listed in that table; D and trimming were resolved from the DNA. The sample shows just over 75,000 clones, 70% to 90% of them seen only once. The sequencing sample was made of peripheral blood. This receptor was identified in a woman of 80 years or more with active or convalescent COVID-19. The chain recombines TRBV6-4 with TRBJ1-6; TRBD1 might be the D (5 bases). The CDR3 here is CEVKTGHTNDSPLHF. The CDR3 coding sequence is TGTGAAGTCAAAACAGGACACACGAACGACTCACCCCTCCACTTT.